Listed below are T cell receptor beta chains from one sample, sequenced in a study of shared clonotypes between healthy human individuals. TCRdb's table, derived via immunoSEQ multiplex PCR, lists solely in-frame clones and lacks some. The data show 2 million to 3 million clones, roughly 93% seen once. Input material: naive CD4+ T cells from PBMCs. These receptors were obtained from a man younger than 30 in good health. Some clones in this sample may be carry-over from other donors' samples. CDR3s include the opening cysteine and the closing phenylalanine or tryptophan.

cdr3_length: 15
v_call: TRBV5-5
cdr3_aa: CASSLWGLAADTQYF

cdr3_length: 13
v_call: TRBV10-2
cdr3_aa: CATKRGINEKLFF

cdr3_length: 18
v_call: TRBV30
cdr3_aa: CAWSRGTSGTRAYNEQFF

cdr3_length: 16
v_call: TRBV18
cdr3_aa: CASSPNIMDIGETQYF

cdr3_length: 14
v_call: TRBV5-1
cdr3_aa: CASSFGGGRDGYTF

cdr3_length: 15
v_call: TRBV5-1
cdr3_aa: CASSAWTSGEETQYF

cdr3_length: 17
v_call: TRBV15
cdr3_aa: CATSNVWIPDYTDTQYF

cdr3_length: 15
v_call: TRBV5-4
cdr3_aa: CASSSPAGDGNTIYF

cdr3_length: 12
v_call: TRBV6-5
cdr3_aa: CASRGSYNEQFF

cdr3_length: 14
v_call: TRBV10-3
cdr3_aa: CAISSWDNTYEQYF

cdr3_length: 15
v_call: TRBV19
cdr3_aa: CASRDPGQGTYEQYF

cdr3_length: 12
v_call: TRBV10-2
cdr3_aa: CASSGTDYGYTF

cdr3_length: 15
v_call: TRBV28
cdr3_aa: CASSHTGTGSTEAFF

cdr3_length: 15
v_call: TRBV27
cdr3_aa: CASSSTGTYNWEQYF

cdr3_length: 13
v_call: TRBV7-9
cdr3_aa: CASRKRDWTEAFF

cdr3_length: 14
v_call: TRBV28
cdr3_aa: CASSPGGKHGELFF

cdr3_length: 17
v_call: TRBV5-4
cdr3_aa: CASTPSGLGTSTDTQYF